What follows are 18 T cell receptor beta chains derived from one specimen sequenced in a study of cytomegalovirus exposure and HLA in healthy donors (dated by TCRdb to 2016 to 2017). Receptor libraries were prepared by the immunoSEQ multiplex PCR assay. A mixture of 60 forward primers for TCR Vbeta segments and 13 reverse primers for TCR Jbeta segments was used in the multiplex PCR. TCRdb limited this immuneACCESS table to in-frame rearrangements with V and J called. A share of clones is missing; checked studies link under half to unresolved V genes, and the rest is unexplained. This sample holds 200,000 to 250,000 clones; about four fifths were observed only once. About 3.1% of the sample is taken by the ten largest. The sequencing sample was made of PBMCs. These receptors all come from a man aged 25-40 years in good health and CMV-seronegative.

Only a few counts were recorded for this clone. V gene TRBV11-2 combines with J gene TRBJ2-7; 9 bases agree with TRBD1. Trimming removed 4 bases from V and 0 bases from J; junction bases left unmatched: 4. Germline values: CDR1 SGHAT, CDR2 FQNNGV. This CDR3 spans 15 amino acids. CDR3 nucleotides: TGTGCCAGCAGCTCGGGGACAGGGTTCTCCTACGAGCAGTACTTC. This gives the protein CASSSGTGFSYEQYF.

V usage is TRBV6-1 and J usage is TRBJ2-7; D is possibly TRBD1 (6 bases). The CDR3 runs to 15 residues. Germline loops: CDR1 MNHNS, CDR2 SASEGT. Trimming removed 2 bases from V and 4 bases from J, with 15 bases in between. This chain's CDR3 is CASSEYGGWNYEQYF. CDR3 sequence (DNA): TGTGCCAGCAGTGAATATGGGGGCTGGAATTACGAGCAGTACTTC.

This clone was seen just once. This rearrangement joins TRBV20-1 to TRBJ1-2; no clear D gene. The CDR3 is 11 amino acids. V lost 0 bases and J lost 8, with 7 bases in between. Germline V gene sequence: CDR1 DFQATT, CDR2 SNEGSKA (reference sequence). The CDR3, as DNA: TGCAGTGCTAGAGAGTCGGGGGGCTACACCTTC. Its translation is CSARESGGYTF.

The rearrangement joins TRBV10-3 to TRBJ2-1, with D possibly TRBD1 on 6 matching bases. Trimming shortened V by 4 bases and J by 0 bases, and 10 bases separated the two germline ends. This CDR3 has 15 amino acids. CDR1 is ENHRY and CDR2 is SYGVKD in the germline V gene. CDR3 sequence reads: CAISGQVSSYNEQFF. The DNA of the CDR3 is TGTGCCATCAGTGGACAGGTTAGCTCCTACAATGAGCAGTTCTTC.

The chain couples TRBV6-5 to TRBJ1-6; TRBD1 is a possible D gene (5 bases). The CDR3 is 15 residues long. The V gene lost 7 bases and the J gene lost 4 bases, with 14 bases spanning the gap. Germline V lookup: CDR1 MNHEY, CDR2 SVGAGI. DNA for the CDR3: TGTGCCAGCACCGAAGGTGGGGCATATAATTCACCCCTCCACTTT. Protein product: CASTEGGAYNSPLHF.

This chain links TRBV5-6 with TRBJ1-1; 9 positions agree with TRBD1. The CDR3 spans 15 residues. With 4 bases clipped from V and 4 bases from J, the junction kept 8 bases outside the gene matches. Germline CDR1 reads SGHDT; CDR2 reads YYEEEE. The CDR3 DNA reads TGTGCCAGCAGCAACCGGGACAGGGTGGCCACTGAAGCTTTCTTT. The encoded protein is CASSNRDRVATEAFF.

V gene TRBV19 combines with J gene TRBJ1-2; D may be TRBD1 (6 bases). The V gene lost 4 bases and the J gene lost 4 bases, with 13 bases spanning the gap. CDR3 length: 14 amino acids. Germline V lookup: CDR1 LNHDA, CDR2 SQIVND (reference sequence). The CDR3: CASSSGNRVYGYTF. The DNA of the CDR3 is TGTGCCAGTAGTAGTGGCAACAGGGTCTATGGCTACACCTTC.

The CDR3 bases are TGCGCCAGCAGCCAGGTGAGGACAGACAATCAGCCCCAGCATTTT. This encodes CASSQVRTDNQPQHF. The genes are TRBV4-3 and TRBJ1-5; a possible D gene is TRBD1 (6 bases). Germline-derived CDR1 and CDR2 are LGHNA and YSLEER. V was cut by 3 bases and J by 3 bases, with 12 bases left in between. This CDR3 has 15 amino acids.

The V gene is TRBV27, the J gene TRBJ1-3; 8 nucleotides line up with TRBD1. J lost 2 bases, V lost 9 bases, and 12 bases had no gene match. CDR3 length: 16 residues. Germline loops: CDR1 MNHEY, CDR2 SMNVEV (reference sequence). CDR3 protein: CASARTGTLTGNTIYF. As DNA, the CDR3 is TGTGCCAGTGCTCGGACAGGGACTCTTACTGGAAACACCATATATTTT.

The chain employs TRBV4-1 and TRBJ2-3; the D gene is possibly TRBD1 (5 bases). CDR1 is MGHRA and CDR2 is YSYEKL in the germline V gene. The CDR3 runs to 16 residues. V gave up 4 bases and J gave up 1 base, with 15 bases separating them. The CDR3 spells CASSRDSTGGTDTQYF. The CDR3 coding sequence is TGCGCCAGCAGCCGAGACAGCACAGGAGGCACAGATACGCAGTATTTT.

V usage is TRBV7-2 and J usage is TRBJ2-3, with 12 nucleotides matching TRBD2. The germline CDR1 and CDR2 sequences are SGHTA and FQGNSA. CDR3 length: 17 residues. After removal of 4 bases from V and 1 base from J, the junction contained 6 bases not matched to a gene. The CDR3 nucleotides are TGTGCCAGCAGCTCACGGGGACTAGCGGGTGGCACAGATACGCAGTATTTT. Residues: CASSSRGLAGGTDTQYF.

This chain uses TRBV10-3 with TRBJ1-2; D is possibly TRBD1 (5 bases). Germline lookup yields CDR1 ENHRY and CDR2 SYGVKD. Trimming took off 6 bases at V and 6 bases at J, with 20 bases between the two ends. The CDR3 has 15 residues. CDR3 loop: CAISDQWGGENGYTF. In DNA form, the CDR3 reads TGTGCCATCAGCGACCAGTGGGGAGGGGAAAATGGCTACACCTTC.

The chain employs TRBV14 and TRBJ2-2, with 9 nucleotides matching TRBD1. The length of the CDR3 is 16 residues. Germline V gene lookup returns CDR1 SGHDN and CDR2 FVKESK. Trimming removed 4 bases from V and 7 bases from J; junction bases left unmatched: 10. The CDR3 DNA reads TGTGCCAGCAGCCCGGCCGGGACAGGGATGGGCGGGGAGCTGTTTTTT. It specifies CASSPAGTGMGGELFF.

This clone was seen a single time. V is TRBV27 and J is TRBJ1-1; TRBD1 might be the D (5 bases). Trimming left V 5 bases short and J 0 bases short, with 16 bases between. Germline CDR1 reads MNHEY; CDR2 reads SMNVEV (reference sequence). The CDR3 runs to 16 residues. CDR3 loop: CASSQDTNSLNTEAFF. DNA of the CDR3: TGTGCCAGCAGTCAGGACACGAACTCCCTGAACACTGAAGCTTTCTTT.

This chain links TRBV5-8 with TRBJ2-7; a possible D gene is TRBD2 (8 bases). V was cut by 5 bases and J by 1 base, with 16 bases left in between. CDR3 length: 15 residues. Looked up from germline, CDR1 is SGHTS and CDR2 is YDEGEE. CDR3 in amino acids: CASSLRGTRSYEQYF. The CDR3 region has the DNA TGTGCCAGCAGTCTCAGGGGGACTAGGTCCTACGAGCAGTACTTC.

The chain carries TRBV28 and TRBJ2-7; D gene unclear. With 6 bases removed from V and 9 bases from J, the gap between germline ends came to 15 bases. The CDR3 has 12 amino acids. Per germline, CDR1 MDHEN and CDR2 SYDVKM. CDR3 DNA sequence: TGTGCCAGCAGACTCAAGGAAAGAGGGCAGTACTTC. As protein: CASRLKERGQYF.

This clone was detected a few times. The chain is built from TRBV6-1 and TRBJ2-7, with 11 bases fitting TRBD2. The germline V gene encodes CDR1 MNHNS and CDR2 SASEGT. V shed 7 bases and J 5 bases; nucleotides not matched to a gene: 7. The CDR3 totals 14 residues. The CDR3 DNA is TGTGCCAGCACCATAGCGGGGGGGAAACACGAGCAGTACTTC. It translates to CASTIAGGKHEQYF.

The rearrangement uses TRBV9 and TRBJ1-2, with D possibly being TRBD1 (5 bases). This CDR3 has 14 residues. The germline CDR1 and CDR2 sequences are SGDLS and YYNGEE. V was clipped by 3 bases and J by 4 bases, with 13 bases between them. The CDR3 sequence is CASSATGGSYGYTF. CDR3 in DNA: TGTGCCAGCAGCGCAACCGGGGGGAGCTATGGCTACACCTTC.